The source of this TCR beta chain is a study of tumor and adjacent non-tumor tissue in lung cancer. Study-wide context: Aged about 31 to 85 years, patients included approximately 11 men and a few women with stage I to III disease.

Three rounds of nested PCR, following a modified ARM-PCR protocol, produced the TCRbeta library. TCRdb reprocessed the multiplex PCR reads via MiXCR and lists one record per CDR3 protein. Of about 110,000 distinct CDR3 sequences listed, 50% to 70% are singletons. The template was RNA from unsorted bulk tissue. This non-tumor lung sample came from over 3 cm beyond the tumor edge. The CDR3 spans 14 residues. The germline CDR1 and CDR2 sequences are SGHTA and FQGTGA. The V gene end was trimmed by 2 bases and the J gene end by 4 bases; junction bases not matched to a gene: 1. This clonotype was detected ten times or more.

Sequencing input: distant non-tumor lung tissue. The receptor was isolated from a man between 60 and 70 years old with non-small cell lung cancer. The rearrangement uses TRBV7-3 and TRBJ2-1; 8 bases are shared with TRBD2. DNA of the CDR3: TGTGCCAGCAGCTTAGCGGGAGGTTACAATGAGCAGTTCTTC. This translates into CASSLAGGYNEQFF. The variable domain in full, with the rest retrieved from reference TRBV7-3 and TRBJ2-1, is GAGVSQTPSNKVTEKGKYVELRCDPISGHTALYWYRQSLGQGPEFLIYFQGTGAADDSGLPNDRFFAVRPEGSVSTLKIQRTERGDSAVYLCASSLAGGYNEQFFGPGTRLTVL.